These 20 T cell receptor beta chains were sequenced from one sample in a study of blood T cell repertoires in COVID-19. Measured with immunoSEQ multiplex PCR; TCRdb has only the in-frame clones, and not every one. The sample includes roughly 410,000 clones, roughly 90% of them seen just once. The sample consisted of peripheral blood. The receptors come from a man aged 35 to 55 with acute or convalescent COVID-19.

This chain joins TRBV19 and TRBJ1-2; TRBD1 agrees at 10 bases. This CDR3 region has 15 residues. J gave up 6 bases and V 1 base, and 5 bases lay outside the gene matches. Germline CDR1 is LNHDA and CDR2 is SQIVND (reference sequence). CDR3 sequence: CASSIGSGTGDGYTF. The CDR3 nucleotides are TGTGCCAGTAGTATAGGATCCGGGACAGGGGATGGCTACACCTTC. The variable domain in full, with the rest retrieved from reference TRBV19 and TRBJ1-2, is DGGITQSPKYLFRKEGQNVTLSCEQNLNHDAMYWYRQDPGQGLRLIYYSQIVNDFQKGDIAEGYSVSREKKESFPLTVTSAQKNPTAFYLCASSIGSGTGDGYTFGSGTRLTVV.

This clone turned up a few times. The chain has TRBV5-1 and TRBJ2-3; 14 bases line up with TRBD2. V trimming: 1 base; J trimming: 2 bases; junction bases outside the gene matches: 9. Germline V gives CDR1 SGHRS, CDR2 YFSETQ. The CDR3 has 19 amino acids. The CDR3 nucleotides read TGCGCCAGCAGCTTGACGGGACTAGCGGGAGCCACCCACACAGATACGCAGTATTTT. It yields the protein CASSLTGLAGATHTDTQYF.

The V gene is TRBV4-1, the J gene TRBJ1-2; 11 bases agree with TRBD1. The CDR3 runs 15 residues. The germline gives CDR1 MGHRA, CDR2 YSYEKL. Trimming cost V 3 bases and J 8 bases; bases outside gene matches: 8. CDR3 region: CASSQAGTGGVGYTF. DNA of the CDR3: TGCGCCAGCAGCCAGGCCGGGACAGGGGGTGTCGGCTACACCTTC.

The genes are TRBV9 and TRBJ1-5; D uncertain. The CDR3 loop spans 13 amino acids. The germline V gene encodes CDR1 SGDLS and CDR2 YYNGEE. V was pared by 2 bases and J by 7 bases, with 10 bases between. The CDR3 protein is CASSVSGRQPQHF. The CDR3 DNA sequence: TGTGCCAGCAGCGTCTCAGGTCGGCAGCCCCAGCATTTT.

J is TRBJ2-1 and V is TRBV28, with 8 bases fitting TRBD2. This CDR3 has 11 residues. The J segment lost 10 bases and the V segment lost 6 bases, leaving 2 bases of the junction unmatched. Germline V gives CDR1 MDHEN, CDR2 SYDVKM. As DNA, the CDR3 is TGTGCCAGCAGAGAGCGGGGGGAGCAGTTCTTC. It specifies CASRERGEQFF.

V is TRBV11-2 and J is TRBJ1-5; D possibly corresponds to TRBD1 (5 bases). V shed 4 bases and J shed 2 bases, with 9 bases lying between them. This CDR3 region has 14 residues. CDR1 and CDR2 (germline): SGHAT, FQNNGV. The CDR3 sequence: CASSSGLGNQPQHF. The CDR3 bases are TGTGCCAGCAGCTCAGGGCTCGGCAATCAGCCCCAGCATTTT.

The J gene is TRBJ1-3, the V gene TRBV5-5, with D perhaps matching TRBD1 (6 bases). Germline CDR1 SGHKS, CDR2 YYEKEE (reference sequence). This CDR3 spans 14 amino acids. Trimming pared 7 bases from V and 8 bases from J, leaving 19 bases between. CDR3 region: CASVRDPEGDTIYF. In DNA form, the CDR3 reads TGTGCCAGCGTCCGAGACCCCGAGGGGGACACCATATATTTT.

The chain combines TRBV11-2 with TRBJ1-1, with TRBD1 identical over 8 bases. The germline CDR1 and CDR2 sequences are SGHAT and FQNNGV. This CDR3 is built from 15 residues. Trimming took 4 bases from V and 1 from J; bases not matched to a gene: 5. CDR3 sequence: CASSYGQGGNTEAFF. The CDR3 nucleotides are TGTGCCAGCAGCTATGGACAGGGAGGGAACACTGAAGCTTTCTTT.

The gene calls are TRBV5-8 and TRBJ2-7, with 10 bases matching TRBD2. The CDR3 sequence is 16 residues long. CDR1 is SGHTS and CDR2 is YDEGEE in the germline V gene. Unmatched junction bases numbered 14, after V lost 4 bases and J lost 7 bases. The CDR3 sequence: CASSPLGLAGVGEQYF. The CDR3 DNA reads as TGTGCCAGCAGCCCCCTTGGGCTAGCGGGAGTAGGGGAGCAGTACTTC.

CDR3 nucleotide sequence: TGTGCCAGCAGCCGGTCCCGGGACAGGGGCTATGAGCAGTTCTTC. It specifies CASSRSRDRGYEQFF. J is TRBJ2-1 and V is TRBV5-4, with 10 bases fitting TRBD1. CDR1 and CDR2 (germline): SGHNT, YYREEE (reference sequence). This CDR3 comprises 15 residues. Losses at the gene ends were 4 bases for V and 8 bases for J; bases not matched to a gene: 9.

The DNA for the CDR3 is TGCAGTGCTAGTCACGGACAGGGGGTGAGGGCCCAGCATTTT. Amino acids: CSASHGQGVRAQHF. V usage is TRBV20-1 and J usage is TRBJ1-5; 10 bases map to TRBD1. The CDR3 is 14 amino acids. CDR1 DFQATT and CDR2 SNEGSKA come from the germline V gene (reference sequence). V was clipped by 3 bases and J by 11 bases; unmatched bases: 10.

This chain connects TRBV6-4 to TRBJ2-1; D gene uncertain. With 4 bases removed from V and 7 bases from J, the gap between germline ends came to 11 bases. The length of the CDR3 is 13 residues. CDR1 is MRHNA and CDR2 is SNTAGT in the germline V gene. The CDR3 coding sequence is TGTGCCAGCAGTGTCGGTCCCCAAAATGAGCAGTTCTTC. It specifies CASSVGPQNEQFF.

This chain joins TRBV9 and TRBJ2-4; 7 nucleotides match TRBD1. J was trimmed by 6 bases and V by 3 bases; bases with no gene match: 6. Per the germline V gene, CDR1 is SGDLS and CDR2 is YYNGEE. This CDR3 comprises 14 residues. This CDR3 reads CASSAGQEANIQYF. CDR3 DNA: TGTGCCAGCAGCGCTGGACAGGAGGCAAACATTCAGTACTTC.

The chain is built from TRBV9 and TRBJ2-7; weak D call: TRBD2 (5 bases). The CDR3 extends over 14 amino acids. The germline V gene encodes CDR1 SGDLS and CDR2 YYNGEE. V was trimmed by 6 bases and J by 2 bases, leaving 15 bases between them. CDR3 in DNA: TGTGCCAGCACAATGTCAGGACTCCCCTACGAGCAGTACTTC. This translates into CASTMSGLPYEQYF.

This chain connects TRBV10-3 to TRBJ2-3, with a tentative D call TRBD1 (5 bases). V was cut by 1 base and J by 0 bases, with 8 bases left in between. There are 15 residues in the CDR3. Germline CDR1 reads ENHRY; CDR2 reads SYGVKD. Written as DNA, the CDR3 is TGTGCCATCAGTGAGTTGACAGCTAGCACAGATACGCAGTATTTT. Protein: CAISELTASTDTQYF.

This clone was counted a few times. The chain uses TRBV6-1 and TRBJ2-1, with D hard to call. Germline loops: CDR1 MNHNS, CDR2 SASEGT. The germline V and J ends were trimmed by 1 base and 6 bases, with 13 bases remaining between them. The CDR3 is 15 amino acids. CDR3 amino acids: CASSEVWSTPNEQFF. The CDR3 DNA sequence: TGTGCCAGCAGTGAAGTATGGTCCACTCCCAATGAGCAGTTCTTC.

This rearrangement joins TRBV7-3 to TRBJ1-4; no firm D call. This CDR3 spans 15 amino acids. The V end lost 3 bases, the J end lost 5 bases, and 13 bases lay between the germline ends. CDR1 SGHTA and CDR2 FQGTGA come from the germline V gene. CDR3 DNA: TGTGCCAGCAGCTTTCACAACCATCCGAATGAAAAACTGTTTTTT. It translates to CASSFHNHPNEKLFF.

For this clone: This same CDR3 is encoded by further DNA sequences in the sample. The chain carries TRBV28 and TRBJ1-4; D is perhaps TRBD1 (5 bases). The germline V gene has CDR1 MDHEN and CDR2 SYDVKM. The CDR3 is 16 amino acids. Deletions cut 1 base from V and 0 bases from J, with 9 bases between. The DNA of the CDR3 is TGTGCCAGCAGTTTATACCCGGGGGCAACTAATGAAAAACTGTTTTTT. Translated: CASSLYPGATNEKLFF.

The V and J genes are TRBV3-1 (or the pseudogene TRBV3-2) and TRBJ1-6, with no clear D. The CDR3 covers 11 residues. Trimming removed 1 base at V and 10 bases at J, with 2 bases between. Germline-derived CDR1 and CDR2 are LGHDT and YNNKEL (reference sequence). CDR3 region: CASSQASPLHF. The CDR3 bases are TGTGCCAGCAGCCAAGCGTCACCCCTCCACTTT.

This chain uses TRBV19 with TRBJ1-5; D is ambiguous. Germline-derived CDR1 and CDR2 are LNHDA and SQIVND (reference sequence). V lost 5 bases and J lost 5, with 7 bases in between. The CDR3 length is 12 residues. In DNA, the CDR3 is TGTGCCAGTAGTTTGGGCTATCAGCCCCAGCATTTT. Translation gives CASSLGYQPQHF.